Below are 4 T cell receptor beta chains sequenced from a single sample in a study of T cells expressing NK-cell markers. TCRdb processed the 5' RACE reads again and assigns one entry to each CDR3 protein, with no DNA. This sample contains about 430,000 distinct CDR3 sequences. The material sequenced was blood T cells: a sorted CD56 or NKG2C T cell subset, CD4+ or CD8+ T cells, or bulk PBMC T cells (not recorded which). The receptors were sampled from a woman aged 45-65 years in good health.

The V and J genes are TRBV24-1 and TRBJ2-1; TCRdb indicates TRBD1, and absent DNA this call remains unverified. The CDR3 extends over 16 amino acids. Germline-derived CDR1 and CDR2 are KGHDR and SFDVKD. The CDR3: CATSDPTGGAYNEQFF.

The chain combines TRBV3-1 with TRBJ2-1; TCRdb designates TRBD1, a call that cannot be tested without DNA. The CDR3 has 13 residues. Germline CDR1 is LGHDT and CDR2 is YNNKEL (reference sequence). The CDR3 is CASSPPGGLKAFF.

The rearrangement joins TRBV12-3 or TRBV12-4 to TRBJ2-1; the D call of TRBD2 rests on TCRdb alone, since no DNA is present to check it. The length of the CDR3 is 18 residues. The chain's CDR3 is CASSLDSPSGSINNEQFF.

The genes are TRBV6-2 or TRBV6-3 and TRBJ2-5. The CDR3 consists of 13 residues. Germline-derived CDR1 and CDR2 are MNHEY and SVGEGT. This CDR3 is CASSYRSQETQYF.